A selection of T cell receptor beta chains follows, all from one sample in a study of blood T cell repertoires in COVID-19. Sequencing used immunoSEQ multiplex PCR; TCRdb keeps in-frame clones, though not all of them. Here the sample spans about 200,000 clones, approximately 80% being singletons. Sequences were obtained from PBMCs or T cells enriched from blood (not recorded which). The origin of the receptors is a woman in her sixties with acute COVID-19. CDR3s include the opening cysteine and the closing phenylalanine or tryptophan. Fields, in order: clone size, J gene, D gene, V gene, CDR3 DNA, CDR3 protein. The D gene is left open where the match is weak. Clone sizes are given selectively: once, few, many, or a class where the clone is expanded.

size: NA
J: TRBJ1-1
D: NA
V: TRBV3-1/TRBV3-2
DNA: TGTGCCAGCAGCCAACCAAGTCGGGGAGGAAGCACTGAAGCTTTCTTT
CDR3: CASSQPSRGGSTEAFF

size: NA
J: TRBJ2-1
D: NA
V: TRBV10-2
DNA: TGCGCCAGCAGAGTAGCGGACCTGCCCTGGGATGAGCAGTTCTTC
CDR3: CASRVADLPWDEQFF

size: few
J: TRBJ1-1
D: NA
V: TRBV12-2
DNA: TGTGCAAGTCGCTTAGGGGGACAGGGTATGGCTTTCTTT
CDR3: CASRLGGQGMAFF

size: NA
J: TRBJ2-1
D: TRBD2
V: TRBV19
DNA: TGTGCCAGTAGTATCTCGGGACTAGCGGGAGGAACCTACAATGAGCAGTTCTTC
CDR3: CASSISGLAGGTYNEQFF

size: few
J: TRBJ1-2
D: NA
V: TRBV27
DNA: TGTGCCAGCAGTTTATTAGGGGCCGAACTCTATGGCTACACCTTC
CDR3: CASSLLGAELYGYTF

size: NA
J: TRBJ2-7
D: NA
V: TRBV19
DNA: TGTGCCAGCGGCCACTTGGGGGGGCCTTACGAGCAGTACTTC
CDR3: CASGHLGGPYEQYF

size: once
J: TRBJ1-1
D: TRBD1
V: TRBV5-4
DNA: TGTGCCAGCGGTAGACAGGGGGCAGACACTGAAGCTTTCTTT
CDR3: CASGRQGADTEAFF

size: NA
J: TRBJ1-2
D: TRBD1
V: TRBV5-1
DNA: TGCGCCAGCAGCTTGGTAATGGGGACAGCCATTAACTATGGCTACACCTTC
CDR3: CASSLVMGTAINYGYTF

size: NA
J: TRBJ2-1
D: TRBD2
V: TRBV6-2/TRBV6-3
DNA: TGTGCCAGCAGCCCTAGCGGGAGTTTCGCTATGAATGAGCAGTTCTTC
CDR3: CASSPSGSFAMNEQFF

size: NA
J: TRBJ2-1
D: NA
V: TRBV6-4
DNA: TGTGCCAGCAGTGGTGACGGGAGTATTGGTGAGCAGTTCTTC
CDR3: CASSGDGSIGEQFF

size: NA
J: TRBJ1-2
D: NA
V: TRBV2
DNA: TGTGCCAGCAGTGAAGCGCGGCGTAACTATGGCTACACCTTC
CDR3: CASSEARRNYGYTF

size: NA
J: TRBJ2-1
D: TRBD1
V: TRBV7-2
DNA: TGTGCCAGCAGCTTAGATGGGACAGGGAATTACAATGAGCAGTTCTTC
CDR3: CASSLDGTGNYNEQFF

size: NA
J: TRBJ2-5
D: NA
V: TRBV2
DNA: TGTGCCAGCGTACAAGGGGAAGAGACCCAGTACTTC
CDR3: CASVQGEETQYF

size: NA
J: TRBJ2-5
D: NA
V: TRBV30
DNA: TGTGCCTGGAGTCGTCAGGGTCAAGAGACCCAGTACTTC
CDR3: CAWSRQGQETQYF

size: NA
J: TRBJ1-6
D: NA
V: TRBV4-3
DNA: TGCGCCAGCAGCCAAGTCCAGCCGGAGTGGGTACGTCGAACACCCCTCCACTTT
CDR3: CASSQVQPEWVRRTPLHF

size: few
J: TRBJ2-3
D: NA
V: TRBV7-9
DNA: TGTGCCAGCAGCTTGAGCGGGCCACCCACAGATACGCAGTATTTT
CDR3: CASSLSGPPTDTQYF

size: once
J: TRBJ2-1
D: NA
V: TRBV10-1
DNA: TGCGCCAGCAGTGCCCCCGTCCAGGGGAATGAGCAGTTCTTC
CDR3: CASSAPVQGNEQFF

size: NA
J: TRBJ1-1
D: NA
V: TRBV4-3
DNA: TGCGCCAGCAGCCACAAGGGGTCGAGCACTGAAGCTTTCTTT
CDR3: CASSHKGSSTEAFF

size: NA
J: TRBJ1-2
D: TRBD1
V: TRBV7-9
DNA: TGTGCCAGCAGCTTAGGGACAGGGGTCGGCTACACCTTC
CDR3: CASSLGTGVGYTF

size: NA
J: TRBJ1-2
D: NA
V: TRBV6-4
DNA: TGTGCCAGCAGTGATGCGGCGGGGGGCTACACCTTC
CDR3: CASSDAAGGYTF

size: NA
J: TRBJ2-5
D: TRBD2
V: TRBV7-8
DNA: TGTGCCAGCAGCTTAGCAGGACTAGCGGGGGCTCAAGAGACCCAGTACTTC
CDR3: CASSLAGLAGAQETQYF

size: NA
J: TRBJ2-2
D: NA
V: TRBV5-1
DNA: TGCGCCAGCAGCTTAGACGCCATGACAGGATACACCGGGGAGCTGTTTTTT
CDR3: CASSLDAMTGYTGELFF

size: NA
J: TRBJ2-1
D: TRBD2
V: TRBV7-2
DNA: TGTGCCAGTAGCGGGCCCGGGGTCAATGAGCAGTTCTTC
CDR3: CASSGPGVNEQFF

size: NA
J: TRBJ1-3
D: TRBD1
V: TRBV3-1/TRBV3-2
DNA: TGTGCCAGCATTAAGACAGGGGTAAACACCATATATTTT
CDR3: CASIKTGVNTIYF

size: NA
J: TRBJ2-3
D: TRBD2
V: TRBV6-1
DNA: TGTGCCAGCAGTGCGGCTAGCGGGAGGTCTTGGCCAACAGATACGCAGTATTTT
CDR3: CASSAASGRSWPTDTQYF

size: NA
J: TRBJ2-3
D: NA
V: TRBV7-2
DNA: TGTGCCAGCGGGTTGGGGACTTCGGTCCGGACGGATACGCAGTATTTT
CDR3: CASGLGTSVRTDTQYF

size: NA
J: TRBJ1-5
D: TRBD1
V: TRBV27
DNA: TGTGCCAGCAGTTTATCGAGACAGGGCGGCCAGCCCCAGCATTTT
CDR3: CASSLSRQGGQPQHF

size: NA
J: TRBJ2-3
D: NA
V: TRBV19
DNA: TGTGCCAGTAGTATCCCAACAGGGACAGATACGCAGTATTTT
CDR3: CASSIPTGTDTQYF

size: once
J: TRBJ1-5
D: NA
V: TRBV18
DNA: TGTGCCAGCTCACCGGTAGGGGCAGGGAACAATCAGCCCCAGCATTTT
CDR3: CASSPVGAGNNQPQHF

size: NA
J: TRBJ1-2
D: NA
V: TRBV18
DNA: TGTGCCAGCTCACCGGGTCCGGGGGTTAACTATGGCTACACCTTC
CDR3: CASSPGPGVNYGYTF

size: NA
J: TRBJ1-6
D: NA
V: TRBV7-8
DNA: TGTGCCAGCAGCCCCGGGGAACCCCTCCACTTT
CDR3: CASSPGEPLHF

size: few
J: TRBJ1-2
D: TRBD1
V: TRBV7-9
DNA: TGTGCCAGCAGCCCATGGACAGGGACCGCCTATGGCTACACCTTC
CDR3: CASSPWTGTAYGYTF

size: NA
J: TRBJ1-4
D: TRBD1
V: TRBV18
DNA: TGTGCCAGCTCACCACGACGGCTCGGGGGACAGGGTGTTAGAGCTAATGAAAAACTGTTTTTT
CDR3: CASSPRRLGGQGVRANEKLFF

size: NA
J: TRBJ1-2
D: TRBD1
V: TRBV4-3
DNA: TGCGCCAGCAGCCGAGGACAGGGAGGGGGCTATGGCTACACCTTC
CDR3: CASSRGQGGGYGYTF

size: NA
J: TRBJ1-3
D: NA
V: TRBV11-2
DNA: TGTGCCAGCAGGGAAGGCCGGGGAATATATTTT
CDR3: CASREGRGIYF

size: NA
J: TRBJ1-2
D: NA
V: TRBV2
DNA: TGTGCCAGCGGAGGAAACTATGGCTACACCTTC
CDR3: CASGGNYGYTF

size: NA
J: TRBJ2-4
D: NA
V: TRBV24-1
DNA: TGTGCCACCAGTGATCCCCGGACTACCAAAAACATTCAGTACTTC
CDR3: CATSDPRTTKNIQYF

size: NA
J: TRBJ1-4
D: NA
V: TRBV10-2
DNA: TGCGCCAGCAGTGTGTGGGGGCGCAGGGGTGAAAAACTGTTTTTT
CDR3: CASSVWGRRGEKLFF

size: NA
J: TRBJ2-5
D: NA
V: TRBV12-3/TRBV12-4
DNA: TGTGCCAGCAGTTTGGAACAGCAAGAGACCCAGTACTTC
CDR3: CASSLEQQETQYF

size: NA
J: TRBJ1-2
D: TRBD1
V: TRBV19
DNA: TGTGCCAGTACTACACCCCGACGGAACAGGGGGAACTATGGCTACACCTTC
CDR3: CASTTPRRNRGNYGYTF

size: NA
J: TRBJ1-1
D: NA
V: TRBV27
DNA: TGTGCCAGCAGTTTCACAGGGCAGGTGACCACTGAAGCTTTCTTT
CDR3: CASSFTGQVTTEAFF

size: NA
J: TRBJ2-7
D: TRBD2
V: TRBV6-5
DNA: TGTGCCAGCAGCGGGCGGGAGAAGTTGTACGAGCAGTACTTC
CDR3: CASSGREKLYEQYF

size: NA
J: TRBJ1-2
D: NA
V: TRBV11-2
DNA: TGTGCCAGCAGCAGTATCAAACGACCATTCCGGGACACGAAGGGCTACACCTTC
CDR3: CASSSIKRPFRDTKGYTF

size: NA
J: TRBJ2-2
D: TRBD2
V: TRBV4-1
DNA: TGCGCCAGCAGCCAACTCCTAGCGGGGGACACCGGGGAGCTGTTTTTT
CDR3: CASSQLLAGDTGELFF

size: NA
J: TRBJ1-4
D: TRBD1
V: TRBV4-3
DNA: TGCGCCAGCAGCCAAGGTACAGGGGTACTCGGTGGGGATGAAAAACTGTTTTTT
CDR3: CASSQGTGVLGGDEKLFF

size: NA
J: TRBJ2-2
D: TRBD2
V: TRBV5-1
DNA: TGCGCCAGCATGACCGGGAGGCTGAACACCGGGGAGCTGTTTTTT
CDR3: CASMTGRLNTGELFF

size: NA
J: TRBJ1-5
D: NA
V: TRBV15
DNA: TGTGCCACCAGCAGAGACCAACCAGACAGTTATAGCAATCAGCCCCAGCATTTT
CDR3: CATSRDQPDSYSNQPQHF

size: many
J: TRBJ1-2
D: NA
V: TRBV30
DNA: TGTGCCTGGAGTAATCAAGACAGCTATGGCTACACCTTC
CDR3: CAWSNQDSYGYTF

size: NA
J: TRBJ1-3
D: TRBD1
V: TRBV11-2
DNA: TGTGCCAGCAGCTCCAGGGGGCACACCATATATTTT
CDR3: CASSSRGHTIYF

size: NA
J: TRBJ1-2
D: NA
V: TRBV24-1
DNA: TGTGCCACCAGTCCGCAGGGCTATGGCTACACCTTC
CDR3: CATSPQGYGYTF

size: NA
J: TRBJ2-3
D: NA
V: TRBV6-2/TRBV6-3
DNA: TGTGCCAGCAGTGACGGGAGCAGGACGCAGTATTTT
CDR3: CASSDGSRTQYF

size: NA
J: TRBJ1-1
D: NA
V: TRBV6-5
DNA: TGTGCCAGCAGTTACGCTTCAATGGGGCTGAACACTGAAGCTTTCTTT
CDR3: CASSYASMGLNTEAFF

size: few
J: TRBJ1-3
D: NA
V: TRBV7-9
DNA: TGTGCCAGCAGCTCGACTTCCACCCAAAACACCATATATTTT
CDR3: CASSSTSTQNTIYF

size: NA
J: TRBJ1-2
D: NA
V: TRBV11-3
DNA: TGTGCCAGCAGCTCTAGGTGGGGAGATGGCTACACCTTC
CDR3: CASSSRWGDGYTF

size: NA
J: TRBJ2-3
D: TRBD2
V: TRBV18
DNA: TGTGCCAGCTCACCACCGACTAGCGGGGGGGCCACAGATGGGCAGTATTTT
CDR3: CASSPPTSGGATDGQYF

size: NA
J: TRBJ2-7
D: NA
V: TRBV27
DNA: TGTGCCAGCAGTTTTTCGGCGGAGGGTGAGCAGTACTTC
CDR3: CASSFSAEGEQYF

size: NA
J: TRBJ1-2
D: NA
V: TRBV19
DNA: TGTGCCAGTAGCATCGGGAGGTTGCAGGGGTTCCATGGCTACACCTTC
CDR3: CASSIGRLQGFHGYTF

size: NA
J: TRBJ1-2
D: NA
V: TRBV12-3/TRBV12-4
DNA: TGTGCCAGCAGTTTACAGGGTTTCTATGGCTACACCTTC
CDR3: CASSLQGFYGYTF